A single sample is the source of the 3 T cell receptor beta chains below, sequenced in a study of blood T cell repertoires in COVID-19. Data came from immunoSEQ multiplex PCR; TCRdb stores just in-frame clones and leaves some out. In the table there are roughly 32,000 clones, roughly 85% of which are singletons. The material sequenced was peripheral blood. The origin of the receptors is an elderly man with active COVID-19.

This rearrangement joins TRBV2 to TRBJ2-7; 12 bases match TRBD1. Looked up from germline, CDR1 is SNHLY and CDR2 is FYNNEI. CDR3 length: 14 residues. Unmatched junction bases numbered 5, after V lost 7 bases and J lost 4 bases. The CDR3 spells CASTGTGGAYEQYF. The CDR3, as DNA: TGTGCCAGCACCGGGACAGGGGGCGCGTACGAGCAGTACTTC.

This sequence joins TRBV20-1 and TRBJ1-2, with D hard to call. The CDR3 is made up of 11 amino acids. V lost 2 bases and J lost 5, with 6 bases in between. The germline V gene has CDR1 DFQATT and CDR2 SNEGSKA (reference sequence). Here the CDR3 reads CSARQAYGYTF. The CDR3 nucleotides are TGCAGTGCTAGACAGGCTTATGGCTACACCTTC.

This chain uses TRBV19 with TRBJ2-3, with D possibly matching TRBD2 (6 bases). Germline CDR1 is LNHDA and CDR2 is SQIVND (reference sequence). The CDR3 has 15 amino acids. V lost 3 bases and J lost 2, with 12 bases in between. DNA of the CDR3: TGTGCCAGTAGTATCGGGGGACTCACCACAGATACGCAGTATTTT. It codes for CASSIGGLTTDTQYF.